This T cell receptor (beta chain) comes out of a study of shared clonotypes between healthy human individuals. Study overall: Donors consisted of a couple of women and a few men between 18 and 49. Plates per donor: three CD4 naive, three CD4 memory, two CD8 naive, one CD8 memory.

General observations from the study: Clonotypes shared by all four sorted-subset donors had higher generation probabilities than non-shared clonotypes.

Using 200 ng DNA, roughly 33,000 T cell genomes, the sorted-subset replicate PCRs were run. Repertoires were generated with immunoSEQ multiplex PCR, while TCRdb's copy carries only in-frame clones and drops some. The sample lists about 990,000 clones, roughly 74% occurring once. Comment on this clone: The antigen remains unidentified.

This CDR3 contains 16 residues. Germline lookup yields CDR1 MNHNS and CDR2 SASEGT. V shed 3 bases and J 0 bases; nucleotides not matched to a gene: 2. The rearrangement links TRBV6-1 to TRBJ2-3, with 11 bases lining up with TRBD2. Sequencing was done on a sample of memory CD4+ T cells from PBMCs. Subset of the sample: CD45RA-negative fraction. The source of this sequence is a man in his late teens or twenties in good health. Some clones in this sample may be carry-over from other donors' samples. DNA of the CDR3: TGTGCCAGCAGTGAGACTAGCGGGAAGAGCACAGATACGCAGTATTTT. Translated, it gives CASSETSGKSTDTQYF.